This TCR beta chain was identified during a study of control samples from healthy donors and cancer patients. Trimming stripped 3 bases from V and 6 bases from J, with 8 bases between. CDR1 MNHEY and CDR2 SVGAGI come from the germline V gene. The CDR3 contains 13 residues. The table came from immunoSEQ multiplex PCR; TCRdb's copy has only in-frame clones and leaves some out. The sample records 130,000 or so clones, roughly 88% being singletons. This sequence was found in a man aged 50-60 years in good health. The sequencing sample was made of blood. The V and J genes are TRBV6-5 and TRBJ2-2; no definite D call. CDR3 sequence: CASSYHNAGELFF. Here the CDR3 DNA reads TGTGCCAGCAGTTATCATAACGCCGGGGAGCTGTTTTTT.